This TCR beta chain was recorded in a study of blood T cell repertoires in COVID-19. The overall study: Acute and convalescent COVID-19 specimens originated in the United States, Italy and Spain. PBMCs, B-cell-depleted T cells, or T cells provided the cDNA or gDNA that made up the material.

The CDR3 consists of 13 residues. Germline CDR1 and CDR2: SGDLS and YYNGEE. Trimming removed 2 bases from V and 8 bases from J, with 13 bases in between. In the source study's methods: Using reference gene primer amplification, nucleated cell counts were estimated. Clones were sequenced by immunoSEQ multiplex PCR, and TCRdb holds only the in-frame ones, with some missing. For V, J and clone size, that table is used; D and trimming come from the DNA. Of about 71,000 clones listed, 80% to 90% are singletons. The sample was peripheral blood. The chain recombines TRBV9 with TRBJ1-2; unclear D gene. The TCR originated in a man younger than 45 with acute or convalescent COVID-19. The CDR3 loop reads CASSVFRTGGYTF. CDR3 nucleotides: TGTGCCAGCAGCGTTTTTCGGACGGGAGGCTACACCTTC.